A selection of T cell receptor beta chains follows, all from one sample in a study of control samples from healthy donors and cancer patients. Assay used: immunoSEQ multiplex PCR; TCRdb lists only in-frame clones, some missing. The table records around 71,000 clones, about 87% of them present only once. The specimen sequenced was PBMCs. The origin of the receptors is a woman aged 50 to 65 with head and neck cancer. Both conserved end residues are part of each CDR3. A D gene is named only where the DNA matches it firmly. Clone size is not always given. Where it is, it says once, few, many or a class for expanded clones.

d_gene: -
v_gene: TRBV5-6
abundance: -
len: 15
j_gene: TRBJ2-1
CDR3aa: CASSLGVRAYNEQFF
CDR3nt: TGTGCCAGCAGCTTGGGGGTCAGAGCCTACAATGAGCAGTTCTTC

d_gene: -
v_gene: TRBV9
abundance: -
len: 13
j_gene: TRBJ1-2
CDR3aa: CASTVGANYGYTF
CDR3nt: TGTGCCAGCACGGTAGGAGCTAACTATGGCTACACCTTC

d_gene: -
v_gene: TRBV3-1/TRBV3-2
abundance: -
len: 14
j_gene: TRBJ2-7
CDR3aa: CASSPHGTPYEQYF
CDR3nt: TGTGCCAGCAGCCCACACGGGACACCCTACGAGCAGTACTTC

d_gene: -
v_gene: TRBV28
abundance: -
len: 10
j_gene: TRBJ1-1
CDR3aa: CASSSTVAFF
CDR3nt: TGTGCCAGCAGTTCTACGGTCGCTTTCTTT

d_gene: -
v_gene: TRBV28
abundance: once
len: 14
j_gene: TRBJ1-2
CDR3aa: CASSAEQGFYGYTF
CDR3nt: TGTGCCAGCAGTGCGGAACAGGGATTCTATGGCTACACCTTC

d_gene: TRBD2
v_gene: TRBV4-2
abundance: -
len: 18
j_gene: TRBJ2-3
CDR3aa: CASSPRTSGIPSTDTQYF
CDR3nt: TGTGCCAGCAGTCCCCGGACTAGCGGGATTCCTAGCACAGATACGCAGTATTTT

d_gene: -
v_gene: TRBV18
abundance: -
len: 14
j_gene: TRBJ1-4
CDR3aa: CASSSGRTNEKLFF
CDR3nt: TGTGCCAGCTCATCTGGACGGACTAATGAAAAACTGTTTTTT

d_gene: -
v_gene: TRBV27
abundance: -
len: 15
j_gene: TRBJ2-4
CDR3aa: CASSLSWATKNIQYF
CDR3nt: TGTGCCAGCAGTTTATCTTGGGCGACCAAAAACATTCAGTACTTC

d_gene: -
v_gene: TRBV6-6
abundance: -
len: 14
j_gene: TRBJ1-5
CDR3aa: CASRHHRAGQPQHF
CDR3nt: TGTGCCAGCAGGCACCACAGGGCGGGCCAGCCCCAGCATTTT

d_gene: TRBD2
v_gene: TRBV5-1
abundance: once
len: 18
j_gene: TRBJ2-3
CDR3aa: CASSLAELAGAAGDTQYF
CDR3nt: TGCGCCAGCAGCTTGGCCGAACTAGCGGGGGCTGCGGGAGATACGCAGTATTTT

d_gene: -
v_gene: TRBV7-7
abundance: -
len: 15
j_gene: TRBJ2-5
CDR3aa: CASSLGGERRETQYF
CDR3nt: TGTGCCAGCAGCTTAGGTGGGGAGCGGCGCGAGACCCAGTACTTC

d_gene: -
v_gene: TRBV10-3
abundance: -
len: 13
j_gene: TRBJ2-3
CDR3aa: CAIWGAGSDTQYF
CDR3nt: TGTGCCATCTGGGGGGCGGGCTCAGATACGCAGTATTTT

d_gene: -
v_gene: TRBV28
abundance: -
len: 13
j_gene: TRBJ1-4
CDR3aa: CASSFSTNEKLFF
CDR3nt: TGTGCCAGCAGTTTTTCAACTAATGAAAAACTGTTTTTT

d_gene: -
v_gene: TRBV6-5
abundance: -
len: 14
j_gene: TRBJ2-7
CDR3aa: CASSSWSQSYEQYF
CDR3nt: TGTGCCAGCAGTTCGTGGAGCCAATCCTACGAGCAGTACTTC

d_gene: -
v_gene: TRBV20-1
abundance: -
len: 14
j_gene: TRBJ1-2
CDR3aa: CSASAGQNFYGYTF
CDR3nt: TGCAGTGCTAGTGCCGGACAGAACTTCTATGGCTACACCTTC

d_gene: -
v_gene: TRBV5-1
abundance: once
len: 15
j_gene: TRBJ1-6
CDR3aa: CASSRDTPYNSPLHF
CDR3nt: TGCGCCAGCAGCCGAGACACCCCCTATAATTCACCCCTCCACTTT

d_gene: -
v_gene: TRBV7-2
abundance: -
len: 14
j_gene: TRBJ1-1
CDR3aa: CASSSQPSNTEAFF
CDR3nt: TGTGCCAGCAGCTCACAGCCTTCGAACACTGAAGCTTTCTTT

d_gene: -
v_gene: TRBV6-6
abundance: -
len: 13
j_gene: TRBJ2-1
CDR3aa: CASSYSKSGEQFF
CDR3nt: TGTGCCAGCAGTTACTCCAAAAGCGGGGAGCAGTTCTTC

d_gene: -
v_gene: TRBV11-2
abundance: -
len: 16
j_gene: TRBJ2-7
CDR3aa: CASSPLARTANYEQYF
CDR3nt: TGTGCCAGCAGCCCCCTGGCTCGGACGGCGAACTACGAGCAGTACTTC

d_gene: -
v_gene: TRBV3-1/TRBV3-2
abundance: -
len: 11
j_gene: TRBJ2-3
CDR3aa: CASSQEDTQYF
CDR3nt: TGTGCCAGCAGCCAAGAAGATACGCAGTATTTT

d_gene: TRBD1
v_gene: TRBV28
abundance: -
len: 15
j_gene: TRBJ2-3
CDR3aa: CASSLGDSYTDTQYF
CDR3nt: TGTGCCAGCAGTTTAGGGGACAGCTACACAGATACGCAGTATTTT

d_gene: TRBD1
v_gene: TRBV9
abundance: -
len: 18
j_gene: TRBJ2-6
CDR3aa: CASSAMTGGTSGANVLTF
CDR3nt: TGTGCCAGCAGCGCAATGACAGGGGGGACTTCTGGGGCCAACGTCCTGACTTTC

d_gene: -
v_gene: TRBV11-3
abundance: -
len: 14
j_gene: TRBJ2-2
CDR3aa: CASSLSGRTGELFF
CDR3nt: TGTGCCAGCAGCTTATCTGGACGCACCGGGGAGCTGTTTTTT

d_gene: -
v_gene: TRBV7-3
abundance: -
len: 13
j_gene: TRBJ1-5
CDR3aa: CASSFTGNQPQHF
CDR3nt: TGTGCCAGCAGCTTTACGGGGAATCAGCCCCAGCATTTT

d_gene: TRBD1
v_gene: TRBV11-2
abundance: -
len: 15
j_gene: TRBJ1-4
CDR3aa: CASSSGTGYEEKLFF
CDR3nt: TGTGCCAGCAGCTCTGGGACAGGGTACGAGGAAAAACTGTTTTTT

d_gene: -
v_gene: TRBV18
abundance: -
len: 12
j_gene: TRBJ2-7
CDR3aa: CASSPHGDEQYF
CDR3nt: TGTGCCAGCTCACCTCACGGCGACGAGCAGTACTTC

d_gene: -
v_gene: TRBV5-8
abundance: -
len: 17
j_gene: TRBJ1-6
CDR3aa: CASSFRTGLSLFSPLHF
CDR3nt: TGTGCCAGCAGCTTCCGGACCGGGTTAAGTCTTTTCTCACCCCTCCACTTT

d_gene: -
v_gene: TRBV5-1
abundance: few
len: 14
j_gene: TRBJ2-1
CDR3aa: CASSLGEGANEQFF
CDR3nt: TGCGCCAGCAGCTTGGGGGAGGGGGCGAATGAGCAGTTCTTC

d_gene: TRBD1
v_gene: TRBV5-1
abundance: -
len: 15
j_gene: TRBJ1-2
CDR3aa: CASSLEGGADYGYTF
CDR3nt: TGCGCCAGCAGCTTGGAAGGGGGCGCCGACTATGGCTACACCTTC

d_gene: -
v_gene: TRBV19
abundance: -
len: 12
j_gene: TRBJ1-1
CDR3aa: CASTPGRGEAFF
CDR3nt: TGTGCCAGTACTCCGGGTAGAGGTGAAGCTTTCTTT

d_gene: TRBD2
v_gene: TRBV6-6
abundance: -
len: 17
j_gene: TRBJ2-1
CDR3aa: CASSPAGGPPSYNEQFF
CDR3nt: TGTGCCAGCAGTCCAGCGGGGGGCCCGCCGTCCTACAATGAGCAGTTCTTC

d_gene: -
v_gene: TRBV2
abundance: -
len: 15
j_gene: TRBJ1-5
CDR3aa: CASSYPGAGNQPQHF
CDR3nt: TGTGCCAGCAGCTACCCCGGCGCTGGCAATCAGCCCCAGCATTTT

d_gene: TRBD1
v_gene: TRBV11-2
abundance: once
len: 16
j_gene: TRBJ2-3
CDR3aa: CASTPLRGRSTDTQYF
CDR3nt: TGTGCCAGCACCCCCCTGAGGGGGCGGAGCACAGATACGCAGTATTTT

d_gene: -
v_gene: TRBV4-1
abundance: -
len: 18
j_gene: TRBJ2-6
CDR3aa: CASSQELDSWSGANVLTF
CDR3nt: TGCGCCAGCAGCCAAGAACTGGACAGTTGGTCTGGGGCCAACGTCCTGACTTTC

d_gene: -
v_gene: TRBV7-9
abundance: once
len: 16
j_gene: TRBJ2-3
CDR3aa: CASSSPSRASTDTQYF
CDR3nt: TGTGCCAGCAGCTCCCCCTCTCGGGCCAGCACAGATACGCAGTATTTT

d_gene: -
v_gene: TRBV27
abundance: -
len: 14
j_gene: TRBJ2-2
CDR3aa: CASSFRNPTGELFF
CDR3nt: TGTGCCAGCAGTTTCCGGAACCCCACCGGGGAGCTGTTTTTT

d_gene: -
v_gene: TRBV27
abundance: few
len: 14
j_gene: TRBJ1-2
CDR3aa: CASSPAPVNYGYTF
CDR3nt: TGTGCCAGCAGTCCTGCGCCCGTAAACTATGGCTACACCTTC

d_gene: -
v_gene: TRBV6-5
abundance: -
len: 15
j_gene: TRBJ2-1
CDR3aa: CASSFPGSLGNEQFF
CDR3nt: TGTGCCAGCAGTTTTCCAGGCAGTCTTGGGAATGAGCAGTTCTTC

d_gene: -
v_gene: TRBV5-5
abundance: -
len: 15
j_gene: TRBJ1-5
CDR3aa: CASSLNRQGNQPQHF
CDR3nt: TGTGCCAGCAGCTTAAATCGACAGGGCAATCAGCCCCAGCATTTT

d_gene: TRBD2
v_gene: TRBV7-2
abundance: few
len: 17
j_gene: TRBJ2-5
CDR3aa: CASSRGTSGGYQETQYF
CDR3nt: TGTGCCAGCAGCCGCGGGACTAGCGGGGGGTACCAAGAGACCCAGTACTTC

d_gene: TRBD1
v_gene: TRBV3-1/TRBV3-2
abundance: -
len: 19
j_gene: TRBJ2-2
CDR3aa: CASSQDRYTGQGGPGELFF
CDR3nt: TGTGCCAGCAGCCAAGATAGGTATACGGGACAGGGAGGTCCCGGGGAGCTGTTTTTT

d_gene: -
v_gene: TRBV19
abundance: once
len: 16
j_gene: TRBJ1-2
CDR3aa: CASSIGGGRREYGYTF
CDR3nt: TGTGCCAGTAGTATAGGCGGAGGGAGAAGGGAATATGGCTACACCTTC

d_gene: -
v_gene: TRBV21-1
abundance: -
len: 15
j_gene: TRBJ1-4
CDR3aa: CASSKGGRGCEKLFF
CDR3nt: TGTGCCAGCAGCAAGGGGGGCAGGGGTTGCGAAAAACTGTTTTTT

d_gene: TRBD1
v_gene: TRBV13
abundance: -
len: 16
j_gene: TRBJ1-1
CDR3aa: CASQTGGWGMNTEAFF
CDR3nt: TGTGCCAGCCAGACAGGGGGCTGGGGGATGAACACTGAAGCTTTCTTT

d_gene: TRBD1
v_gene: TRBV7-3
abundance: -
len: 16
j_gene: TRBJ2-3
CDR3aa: CASSPQTGGGIDTQYF
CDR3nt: TGTGCCAGCAGCCCTCAGACAGGGGGCGGGATAGATACGCAGTATTTT

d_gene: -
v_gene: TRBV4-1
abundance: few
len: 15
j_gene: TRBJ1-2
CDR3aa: CASSLEEGSNYGYTF
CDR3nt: TGCGCCAGCAGCCTGGAGGAGGGCTCTAACTATGGCTACACCTTC

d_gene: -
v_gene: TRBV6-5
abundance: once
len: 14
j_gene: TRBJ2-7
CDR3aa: CASSALTVTYEQYF
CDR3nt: TGTGCCAGCAGCGCCCTGACAGTAACCTACGAGCAGTACTTC

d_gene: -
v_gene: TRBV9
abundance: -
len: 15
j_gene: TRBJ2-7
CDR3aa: CASSVGAEAPYEQYF
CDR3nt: TGTGCCAGCAGCGTAGGAGCGGAAGCTCCCTACGAGCAGTACTTC

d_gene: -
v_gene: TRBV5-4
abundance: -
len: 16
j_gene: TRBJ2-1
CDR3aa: CASSKDRDPAYNEQFF
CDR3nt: TGTGCCAGCAGTAAAGACCGGGACCCAGCCTACAATGAGCAGTTCTTC

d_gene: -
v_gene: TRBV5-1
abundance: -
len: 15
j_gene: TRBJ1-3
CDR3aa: CATHTQRPSGNTIYF
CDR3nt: TGCGCCACCCACACACAGCGACCCTCTGGAAACACCATATATTTT

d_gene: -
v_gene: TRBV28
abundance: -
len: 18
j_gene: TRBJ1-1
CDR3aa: CASKLLRRGLSLNTEAFF
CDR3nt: TGTGCCAGCAAGTTGCTAAGGAGGGGCCTGTCACTGAACACTGAAGCTTTCTTT